This T cell receptor (beta chain) was observed in a study of blood T cell repertoires in COVID-19. This clone is deemed medium-sized (0.01 to 0.1%). Measured with immunoSEQ multiplex PCR; TCRdb has only the in-frame clones, and not every one. The sample holds about 150,000 clones, less than 90% seen once. Each participant's cohort was designated according to participant-reported clinical history. The sequence was obtained from a woman in her forties or fifties who had been exposed to COVID-19. The material sequenced was PBMCs or T cells enriched from blood (not recorded which).

Written as DNA, the CDR3 is TGTGCCAGCAGTGAGACTAGCGGGACACCCAATGAGCAGTTCTTC. Its translation is CASSETSGTPNEQFF. V and J are TRBV6-2 or TRBV6-3 and TRBJ2-1; 11 bases line up with TRBD2. Unmatched junction bases numbered 6, after V lost 5 bases and J lost 6 bases. In germline, CDR1 is MNHEY, CDR2 SVGEGT. The CDR3 runs to 15 residues.